The T cell receptor beta chain under discussion was sequenced for a study of T-cell reconstitution after alpha-beta-depleted transplantation in children. This clonotype was recorded a few times. A TCRbeta library incorporating unique molecular identifiers was prepared. TCRdb itself ran the PCR reads through MiXCR, one entry per CDR3 protein. The sample lists roughly 180,000 distinct CDR3 sequences, less than 15% seen once, with around 13% in the top ten. This TCR was recovered from a human donor who donated a stem cell graft to a child with acute lymphoblastic leukemia. The sample in question was PBMCs from the stem cell graft donor, obtained from the stem cell graft.

The CDR3 here is CASSPGTGTGGYTF. CDR3 coding DNA: TGTGCCAGCAGTCCCGGGACAGGGACCGGTGGCTACACCTTC. The V and J genes are TRBV27 and TRBJ1-2; 9 positions agree with TRBD1. Germline V gives CDR1 MNHEY, CDR2 SMNVEV (reference sequence). Trimming cost V 5 bases and J 7 bases; bases outside gene matches: 8. This CDR3 spans 14 amino acids.